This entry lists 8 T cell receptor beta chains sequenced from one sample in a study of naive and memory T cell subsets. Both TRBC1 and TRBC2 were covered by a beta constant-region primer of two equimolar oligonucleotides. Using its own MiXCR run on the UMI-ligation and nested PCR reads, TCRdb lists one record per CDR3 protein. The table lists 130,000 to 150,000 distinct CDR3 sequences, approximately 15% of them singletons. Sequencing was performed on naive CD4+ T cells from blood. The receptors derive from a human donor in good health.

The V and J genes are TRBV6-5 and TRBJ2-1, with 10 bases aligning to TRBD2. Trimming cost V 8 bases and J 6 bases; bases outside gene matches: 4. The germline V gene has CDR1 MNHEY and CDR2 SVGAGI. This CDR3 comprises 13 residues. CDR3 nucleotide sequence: TGTGCCAGCTGGGCTAGCGGGAGCAATGAGCAGTTCTTC. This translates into CASWASGSNEQFF.

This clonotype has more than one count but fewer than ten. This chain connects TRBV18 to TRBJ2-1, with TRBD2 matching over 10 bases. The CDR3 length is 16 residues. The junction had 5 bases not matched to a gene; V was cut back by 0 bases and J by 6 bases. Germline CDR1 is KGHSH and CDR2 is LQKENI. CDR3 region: CASSPPVSGRSNEQFF. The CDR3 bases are TGTGCCAGCTCACCACCGGTTAGCGGGAGGAGCAATGAGCAGTTCTTC.

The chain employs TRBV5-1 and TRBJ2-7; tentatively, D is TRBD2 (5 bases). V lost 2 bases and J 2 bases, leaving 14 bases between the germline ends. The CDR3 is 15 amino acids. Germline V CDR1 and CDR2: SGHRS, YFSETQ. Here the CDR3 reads CASSFAGGKAYEQYF. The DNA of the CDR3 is TGCGCCAGCAGCTTTGCGGGTGGAAAGGCCTACGAGCAGTACTTC.

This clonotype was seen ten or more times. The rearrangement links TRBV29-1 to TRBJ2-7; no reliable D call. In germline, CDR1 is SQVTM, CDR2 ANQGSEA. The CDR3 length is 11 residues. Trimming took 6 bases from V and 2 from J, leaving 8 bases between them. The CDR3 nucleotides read TGCAGCGTGGCGTCTCCCTACGAGCAGTACTTC. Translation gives CSVASPYEQYF.

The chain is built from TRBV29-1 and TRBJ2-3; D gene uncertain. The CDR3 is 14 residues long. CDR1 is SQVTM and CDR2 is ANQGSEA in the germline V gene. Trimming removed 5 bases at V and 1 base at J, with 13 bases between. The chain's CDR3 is CSVSSVAGTDTQYF. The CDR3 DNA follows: TGCAGCGTTTCCAGTGTAGCAGGCACAGATACGCAGTATTTT.

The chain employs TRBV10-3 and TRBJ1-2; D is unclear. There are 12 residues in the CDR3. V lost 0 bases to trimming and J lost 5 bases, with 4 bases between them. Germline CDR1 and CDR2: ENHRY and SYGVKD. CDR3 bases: TGTGCCATCAGTGAGTCGATTTATGGCTACACCTTC. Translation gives CAISESIYGYTF.

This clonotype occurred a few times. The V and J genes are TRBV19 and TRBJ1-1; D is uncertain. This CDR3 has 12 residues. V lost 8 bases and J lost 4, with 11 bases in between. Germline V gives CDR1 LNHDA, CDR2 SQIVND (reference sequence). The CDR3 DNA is TGTGCCAGTGTGGGCCGGGGCACTGAAGCTTTCTTT. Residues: CASVGRGTEAFF. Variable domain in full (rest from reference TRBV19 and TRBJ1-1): DGGITQSPKYLFRKEGQNVTLSCEQNLNHDAMYWYRQDPGQGLRLIYYSQIVNDFQKGDIAEGYSVSREKKESFPLTVTSAQKNPTAFYLCASVGRGTEAFFGQGTRLTVV.

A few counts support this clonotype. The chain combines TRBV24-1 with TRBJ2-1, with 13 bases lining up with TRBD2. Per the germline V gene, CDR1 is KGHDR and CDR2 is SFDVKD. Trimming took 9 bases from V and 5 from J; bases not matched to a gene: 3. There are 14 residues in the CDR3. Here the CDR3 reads CATAGTSGNNEQFF. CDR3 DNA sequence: TGTGCCACCGCCGGGACTAGCGGGAACAATGAGCAGTTCTTC.